This TCR beta chain originates from a study of blood T cell repertoires in COVID-19. Study at large: From the United States, Italy and Spain came samples of acute and convalescent COVID-19. T cells, B-cell-depleted T cells, or PBMCs provided the cDNA or gDNA that served as material.

Recovered status applied to Cohort 3 donors who had two consecutive negative PCRs. It also applied to those with clearance or with symptom resolution. The CDR3 contains 14 residues. In germline, CDR1 is MNHEY, CDR2 SMNVEV (reference sequence). Trimming left V 8 bases short and J 2 bases short, with 15 bases between. Using immunoSEQ multiplex PCR, the repertoire was profiled, and TCRdb retains in-frame clones only, with some absent. The sample lists 250,000 to 300,000 clones; 80% to 90% were seen once. The sequencing sample was made of PBMCs or T cells enriched from blood (not recorded which). This clonotype originated in a woman in her forties or fifties who had recovered from COVID-19. The genes are TRBV27 and TRBJ2-5; TRBD1 is a possible D gene (5 bases). CDR3 amino acids: CASSQAGKQETQYF. The CDR3 nucleotides read TGTGCCAGCTCTCAGGCAGGGAAACAAGAGACCCAGTACTTC.